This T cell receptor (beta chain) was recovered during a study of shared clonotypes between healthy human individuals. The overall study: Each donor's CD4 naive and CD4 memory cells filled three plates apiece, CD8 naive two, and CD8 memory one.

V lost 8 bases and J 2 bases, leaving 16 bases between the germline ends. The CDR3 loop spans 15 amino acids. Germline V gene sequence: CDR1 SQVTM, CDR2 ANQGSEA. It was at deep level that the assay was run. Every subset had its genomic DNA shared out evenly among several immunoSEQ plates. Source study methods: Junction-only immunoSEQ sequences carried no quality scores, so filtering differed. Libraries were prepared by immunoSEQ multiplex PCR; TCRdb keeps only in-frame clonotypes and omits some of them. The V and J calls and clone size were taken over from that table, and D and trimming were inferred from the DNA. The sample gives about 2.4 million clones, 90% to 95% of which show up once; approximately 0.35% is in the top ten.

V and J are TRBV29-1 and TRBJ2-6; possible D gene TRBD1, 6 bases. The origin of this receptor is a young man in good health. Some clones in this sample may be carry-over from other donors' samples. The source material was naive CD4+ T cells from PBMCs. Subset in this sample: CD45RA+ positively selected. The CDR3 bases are TGCAGCTCCCGAGGGGGAGAAGCTGGGGCCAACGTCCTGACTTTC. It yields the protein CSSRGGEAGANVLTF.